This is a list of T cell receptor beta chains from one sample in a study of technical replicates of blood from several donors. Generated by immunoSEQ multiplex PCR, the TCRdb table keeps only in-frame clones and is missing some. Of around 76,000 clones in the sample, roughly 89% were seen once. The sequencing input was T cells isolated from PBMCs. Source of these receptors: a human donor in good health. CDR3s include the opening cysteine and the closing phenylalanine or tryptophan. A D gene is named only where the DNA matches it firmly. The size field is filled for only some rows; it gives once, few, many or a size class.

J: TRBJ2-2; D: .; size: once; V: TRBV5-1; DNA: TGCGCCAGCAGCTCACAGGGCTTGAACACCGGGGAGCTGTTTTTT; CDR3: CASSSQGLNTGELFF
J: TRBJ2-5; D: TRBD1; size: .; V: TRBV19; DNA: TGTGCCAGTAGTAAGGACAGGGAAGAGACCCAGTACTTC; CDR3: CASSKDREETQYF
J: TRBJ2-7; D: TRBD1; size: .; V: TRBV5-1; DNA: TGCGCCAGCAGCTGGGGGACAGGGGACGAGCAGTACTTC; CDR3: CASSWGTGDEQYF
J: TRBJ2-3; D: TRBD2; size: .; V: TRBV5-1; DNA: TGCGCCAGCAGCCCTGGGACTAGCGGGAACACAGATACGCAGTATTTT; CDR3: CASSPGTSGNTDTQYF
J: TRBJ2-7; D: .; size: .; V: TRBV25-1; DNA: TGTGCCAGCAGTGATTACTACGAGCAGTACTTC; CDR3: CASSDYYEQYF
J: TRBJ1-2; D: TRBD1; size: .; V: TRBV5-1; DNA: TGCGCCAGCAGCATCCGGGACAGGGTAAATGGCTACACCTTC; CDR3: CASSIRDRVNGYTF
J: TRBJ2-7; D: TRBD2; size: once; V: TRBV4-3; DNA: TGCGCCAGCAGCCAAACTAGCGGGAGCCACCAAATTTACGAGCAGTACTTC; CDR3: CASSQTSGSHQIYEQYF
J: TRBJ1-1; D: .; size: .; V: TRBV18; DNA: TGTGCCAGCTCACCAGGGACATTACAAGAAGCTTTCTTT; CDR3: CASSPGTLQEAFF
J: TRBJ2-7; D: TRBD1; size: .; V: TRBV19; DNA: TGTGCCAGTAGTATGGACAGGGGGCGCGAGCAGTACTTC; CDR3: CASSMDRGREQYF
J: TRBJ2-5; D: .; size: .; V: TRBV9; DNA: TGTGCCAGCAGCGTCGGACTTCTCCCGTACCAAGAGACCCAGTACTTC; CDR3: CASSVGLLPYQETQYF
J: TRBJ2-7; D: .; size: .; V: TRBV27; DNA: TGTGCCAGCAGTTTATTGGGGTCAACAGGGACCACCGTGGAGCAGTACTTC; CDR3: CASSLLGSTGTTVEQYF
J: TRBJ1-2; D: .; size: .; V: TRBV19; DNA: TGTGCCAGTAGTACAGGGTTTGGCTACACCTTC; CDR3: CASSTGFGYTF
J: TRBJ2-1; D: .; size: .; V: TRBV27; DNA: TGTGCCAGCAGTTTAGAACTTGGGGGGGAGCAGTTCTTC; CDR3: CASSLELGGEQFF
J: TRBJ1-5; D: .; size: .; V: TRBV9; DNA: TGTGCCAGCAGCGTAGAAGGCACGGGACAGCCCCAGCATTTT; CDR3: CASSVEGTGQPQHF
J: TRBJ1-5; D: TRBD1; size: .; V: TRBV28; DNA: TGTGCCAGCAGTTGGGACTCCGGGACAGTAAGCCAGCCCCAGCATTTT; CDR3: CASSWDSGTVSQPQHF
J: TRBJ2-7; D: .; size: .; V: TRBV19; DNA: TGTGCCAGTAGTAGGGGGGAAGAGCAGTACTTC; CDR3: CASSRGEEQYF
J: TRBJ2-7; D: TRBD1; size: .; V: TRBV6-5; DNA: TGTGCCAGCAGTTATTGGGGACAGGAGAAGTCCTACGAGCAGTACTTC; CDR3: CASSYWGQEKSYEQYF
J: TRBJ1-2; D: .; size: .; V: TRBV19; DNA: TGTGCCAGTAGTATAGATCTGGGGGCTGGGGATGGCTACACCTTC; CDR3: CASSIDLGAGDGYTF
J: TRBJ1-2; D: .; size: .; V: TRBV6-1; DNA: TGTGCCAGCAGTGAAATGAGGTTCGGCTACACCTTC; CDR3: CASSEMRFGYTF
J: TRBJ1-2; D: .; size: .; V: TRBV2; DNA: TGTGCCAGCAGTCAGGACAGAAGCACCGGTGGCTACACCTTC; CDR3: CASSQDRSTGGYTF
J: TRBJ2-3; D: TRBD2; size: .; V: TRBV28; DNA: TGTGCCAGCATCAGAGGACTAGCGGGAGGCCACACAGATACGCAGTATTTT; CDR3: CASIRGLAGGHTDTQYF
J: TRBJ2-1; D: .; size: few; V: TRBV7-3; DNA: TGTGCCAGCAGCCGAATTTCGACAGCATACAATGAGCAGTTCTTC; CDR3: CASSRISTAYNEQFF
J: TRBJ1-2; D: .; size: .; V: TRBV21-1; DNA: TGTGCCGGAAAGGGACAGGGGTGCTATGGCTACACCTTC; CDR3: CAGKGQGCYGYTF
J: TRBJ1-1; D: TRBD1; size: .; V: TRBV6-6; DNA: TGTGCCAGCACCCGAGGGGGGGGACAGGGAGACACTGAAGCTTTCTTT; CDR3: CASTRGGGQGDTEAFF
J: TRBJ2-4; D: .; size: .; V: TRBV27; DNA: TGTGCCAGCAGTTTAAAGAGGGTGGCCAAAAACATTCAGTACTTC; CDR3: CASSLKRVAKNIQYF
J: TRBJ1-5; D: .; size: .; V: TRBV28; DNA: TGTGCCAGCAGTTTACTCGGTTATAGCAATCAGCCCCAGCATTTT; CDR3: CASSLLGYSNQPQHF
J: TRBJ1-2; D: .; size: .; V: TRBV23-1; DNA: TGCGCCAGCAGTCGTAACCCCTCATTCCGGTACTATGGCTACACCTTC; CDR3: CASSRNPSFRYYGYTF
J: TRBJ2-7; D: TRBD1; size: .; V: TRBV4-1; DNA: TGCGCCAGCAGCCAACCCGGGACAGGAGCCTACGAGCAGTACTTC; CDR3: CASSQPGTGAYEQYF
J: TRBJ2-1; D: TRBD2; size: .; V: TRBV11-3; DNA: TGTGCCAGCAGCTCTCCTAGCGGGACCACCTACAATGAGCAGTTCTTC; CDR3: CASSSPSGTTYNEQFF
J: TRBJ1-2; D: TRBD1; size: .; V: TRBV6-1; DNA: TGTGCCAGCAGTGAGACTCCAGGGGGCGGAGTCCGAAACTATGGCTACACCTTC; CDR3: CASSETPGGGVRNYGYTF
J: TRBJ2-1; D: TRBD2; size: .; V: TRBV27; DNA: TGTGCCAGCAGTTTTTCGACTAGCGGGAACGATGAGCAGTTCTTC; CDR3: CASSFSTSGNDEQFF
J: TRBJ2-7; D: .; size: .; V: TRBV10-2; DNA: TGCGCCAGCTTCGACAACTTCTACGAGCAGTACTTC; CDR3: CASFDNFYEQYF
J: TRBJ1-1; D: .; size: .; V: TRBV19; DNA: TGTGCCAGTGCGGACAGCTCCTTAGCCTTTGAAGCTTTCTTT; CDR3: CASADSSLAFEAFF
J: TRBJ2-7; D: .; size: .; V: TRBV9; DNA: TGTGCCAGCAGCGTAGCCGCAGGGCGCTACGAGCAGTACTTC; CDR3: CASSVAAGRYEQYF
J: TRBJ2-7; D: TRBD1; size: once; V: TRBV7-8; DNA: TGTGCCAGCAGCTTAGGGCCCGGACAGGGCTACGAGCAGTACTTC; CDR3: CASSLGPGQGYEQYF
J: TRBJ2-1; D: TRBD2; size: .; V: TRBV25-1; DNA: TGTGCCAGCAGTGAATCTCAGCGGGGGGAGCAGTTCTTC; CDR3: CASSESQRGEQFF
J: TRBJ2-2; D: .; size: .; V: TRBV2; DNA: TGTGCCTGCGGACTGCTGAACACCGGGGAGCTGTTTTTT; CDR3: CACGLLNTGELFF
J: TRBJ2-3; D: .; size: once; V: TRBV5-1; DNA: TGCGCCAGCAGCCTAGGACAAAACACAGATACGCAGTATTTT; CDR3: CASSLGQNTDTQYF
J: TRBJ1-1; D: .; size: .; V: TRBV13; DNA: TGTGCCAGCAACCGGGGATTCACTGAAGCTTTCTTT; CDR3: CASNRGFTEAFF
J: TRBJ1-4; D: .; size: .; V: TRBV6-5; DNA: TGTGCCAGCAGTTACTCGGACTTGAGGGAAAAACTGTTTTTT; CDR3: CASSYSDLREKLFF
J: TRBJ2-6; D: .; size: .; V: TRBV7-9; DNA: TGTGCCAGCAGCGGTGACAGGATCTCTGGGGCCAACGTCCTGACTTTC; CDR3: CASSGDRISGANVLTF
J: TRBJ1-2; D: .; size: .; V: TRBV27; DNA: TGTGCCAGCAGTTCAGACAGATCCTATGGCTACACCTTC; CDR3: CASSSDRSYGYTF
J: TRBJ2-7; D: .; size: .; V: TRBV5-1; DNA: TGCGCCAGCAACTGGGACGGGGGGCGACGCGAGCAGTACTTC; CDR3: CASNWDGGRREQYF
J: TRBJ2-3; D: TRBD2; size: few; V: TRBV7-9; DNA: TGTGCCAGCAGCTCCGGACTAGCGGGAGGGTTCGGCACAGATACGCAGTATTTT; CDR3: CASSSGLAGGFGTDTQYF
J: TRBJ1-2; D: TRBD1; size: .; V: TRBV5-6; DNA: TGTGCCAGCACCCGACCGGGGGACAGGGGATTCTATGGCTACACCTTC; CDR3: CASTRPGDRGFYGYTF
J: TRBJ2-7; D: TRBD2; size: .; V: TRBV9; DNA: TGTGCCAGCAGCGCCGGGACTAGCGGCTACGAGCAGTACTTC; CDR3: CASSAGTSGYEQYF
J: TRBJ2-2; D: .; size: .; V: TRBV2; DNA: TGTGCCAGCAGTGAAGCTCCGAGACTGATTACCGGGGAGCTGTTTTTT; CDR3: CASSEAPRLITGELFF
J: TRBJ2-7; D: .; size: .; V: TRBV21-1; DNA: TGTGCCAGCAGCAAAGACGGGGGAGCCCTAATCTCCTACGAGCAGTACTTC; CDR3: CASSKDGGALISYEQYF
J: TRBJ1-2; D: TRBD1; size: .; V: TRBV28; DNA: TGTGCCAGCAGTTTGGGACAGGGGAACTATGGCTACACCTTC; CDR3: CASSLGQGNYGYTF
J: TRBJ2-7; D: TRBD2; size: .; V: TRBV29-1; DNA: TGCAGCGCTAGTTCGTCCGGGGGGTTTAGTGAGCAGTACTTC; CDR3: CSASSSGGFSEQYF